The clone carrying this T cell receptor beta chain was counted at least ten times. Its antigen remains unknown. The data stem from a study of CD8 T cells in ankylosing spondylitis. TCRdb independently ran MiXCR on the 5' RACE reads; one entry per CDR3 protein. The table includes about 140,000 distinct CDR3 sequences, more than 7% detected once. Germline trimming cut 4 bases from V and 5 bases from J; bases unmatched to any gene: 11. The CDR3 consists of 16 residues. Germline V gene data show CDR1 as SGHRS and CDR2 as YFSETQ. Overall study results and limits: Clones linked to disease, bearing a CD8+ phenotype, were relatively rare in peripheral blood.

The TCR sequence derives from a male donor with ankylosing spondylitis. The chain combines TRBV5-1 with TRBJ2-5; 10 bases align to TRBD2. The material sequenced was synovial fluid, either unsorted or a sorted T cell fraction (not recorded which). The CDR3 DNA reads as TGCGCCAGCAGCATTAGCGGGGGGCCAACCGGGGAGACCCAGTACTTC. Its protein is CASSISGGPTGETQYF.